Following are 18 T cell receptor beta chains from one sample sequenced in a study of cytomegalovirus exposure and HLA in healthy donors. Measured with immunoSEQ multiplex PCR; TCRdb has only the in-frame clones, and not every one. The sample includes more than 85,000 clones, 90% to 95% of them seen just once. The sequencing sample was made of PBMCs. All receptors come from a woman aged 25 to 39 in good health and CMV-seropositive.

The gene calls are TRBV7-2 and TRBJ2-5; perhaps TRBD2 as D (6 bases). CDR3 length: 14 residues. V lost 5 bases and J lost 3, with 13 bases in between. Germline assignment: CDR1 SGHTA and CDR2 FQGNSA. In DNA form, the CDR3 reads TGTGCCAGCAGCCCACTGCGGGGAAAAGAGACCCAGTACTTC. Translated, it gives CASSPLRGKETQYF.

The chain employs TRBV13 and TRBJ2-7, with TRBD1 identical over 9 bases. The CDR3 runs 15 residues. The V segment lost 4 bases and the J segment 1 base; nucleotides outside the gene matches: 5. CDR1 and CDR2 (germline): PRHDT, FYEKMQ (reference sequence). The DNA for the CDR3 is TGTGCCAGCAGCTATCCGGGACAGGGTTCCTACGAGCAGTACTTC. Amino acids: CASSYPGQGSYEQYF.

The CDR3 spells CAISGTGEGQPQHF. The CDR3 DNA follows: TGTGCCATTTCCGGGACAGGGGAGGGACAGCCCCAGCATTTT. The V gene is TRBV6-6, the J gene TRBJ1-5; 10 bases fit TRBD1. CDR1 MNHNY and CDR2 SVGAGI come from the germline V gene (reference sequence). With 10 bases clipped from V and 7 bases from J, the junction kept 10 bases outside the gene matches. CDR3 length: 14 amino acids.

The chain recombines TRBV6-5 with TRBJ1-5; D gene uncertain. CDR3 length: 13 residues. Between the trimmed V and J ends, which lost 2 bases and 8 bases, there was a span of 10 bases. CDR1 is MNHEY, CDR2 SVGAGI, per germline. CDR3 nucleotides: TGTGCCAGCAGTTACGGGAGGGTCGAGCCCCAGCATTTT. Translating gives CASSYGRVEPQHF.

The chain is built from TRBV4-3 and TRBJ2-1; the match to TRBD2 covers 7 bases. The CDR3 consists of 17 residues. CDR1 and CDR2 from the germline V gene are LGHNA and YSLEER. Trimming cost V 0 bases and J 3 bases; bases outside gene matches: 8. CDR3 nucleotides: TGCGCCAGCAGCCAAGATCTTGGTCTAGCGGACTACAATGAGCAGTTCTTC. This codes for CASSQDLGLADYNEQFF.

CDR3 loop: CASKDRPSSYEQYF. CDR3 DNA sequence: TGCGCCAGCAAAGACAGGCCCAGCTCCTACGAGCAGTACTTC. This chain connects TRBV5-1 to TRBJ2-7, with a weak D call TRBD1 (6 bases). Deletions cut 6 bases from V and 0 bases from J, with 13 bases between. The length of the CDR3 is 14 residues. Per germline, CDR1 SGHRS and CDR2 YFSETQ. The full variable domain, its missing parts supplied by reference TRBV5-1 and TRBJ2-7, is KAGVTQTPRYLIKTRGQQVTLSCSPISGHRSVSWYQQTPGQGLQFLFEYFSETQRNKGNFPGRFSGRQFSNSRSEMNVSTLELGDSALYLCASKDRPSSYEQYFGPGTRLTVT.

This chain links TRBV10-2 with TRBJ2-4, with TRBD1 identical over 8 bases. The V segment lost 6 bases and the J segment 5 bases; nucleotides outside the gene matches: 15. Germline-derived CDR1 and CDR2 are WSHSY and SAAADI. The CDR3 totals 17 residues. CDR3 in DNA: TGCGCCAGCAGGGAAACCACCCGGGACAGGCGCCAAAACATTCAGTACTTC. This gives the protein CASRETTRDRRQNIQYF.

The chain uses TRBV25-1 and TRBJ2-1; TRBD2 matches 7 bases. Per germline, CDR1 MGHDK and CDR2 SYGVNS. The junction had 6 bases not matched to a gene; V was cut back by 8 bases and J by 5 bases. This CDR3 is 13 amino acids long. The CDR3 loop reads CASRPAGHNEQFF. The CDR3 region has the DNA TGTGCCAGCCGGCCAGCGGGGCACAATGAGCAGTTCTTC.

The chain is built from TRBV28 and TRBJ1-2, with 7 positions matching TRBD1. CDR1 and CDR2 (germline): MDHEN, SYDVKM. The CDR3 has 14 residues. J was trimmed by 7 bases and V by 2 bases; bases with no gene match: 7. The CDR3 nucleotides read TGTGCCAGCAGTTTACAAGGGGGCTTACTTGGCTACACCTTC. It codes for CASSLQGGLLGYTF.

The chain is built from TRBV28 and TRBJ1-2, with D perhaps TRBD1 (5 bases). Trimming shortened V by 2 bases and J by 5 bases, and 12 bases separated the two germline ends. This CDR3 is 14 amino acids long. The germline V gene has CDR1 MDHEN and CDR2 SYDVKM. Here the CDR3 DNA reads TGTGCCAGCAGTTTAAGTGGGGGACTTTATGGCTACACCTTC. Residues: CASSLSGGLYGYTF.

V is TRBV5-1 and J is TRBJ1-3; D call uncertain. Trimming pared 1 base from V and 0 bases from J, leaving 11 bases between. The CDR3 extends over 16 amino acids. The germline CDR1 and CDR2 sequences are SGHRS and YFSETQ. CDR3: CASSLLQSTSGNTIYF. CDR3 sequence (DNA): TGCGCCAGCAGCTTGTTGCAGTCAACCTCTGGAAACACCATATATTTT.

This sequence joins TRBV27 and TRBJ2-7; 11 bases are shared with TRBD1. The V gene's germline CDR1 is MNHEY and CDR2 SMNVEV (reference sequence). This CDR3 spans 13 amino acids. With V trimmed by 9 bases and J by 4 bases, 5 bases remained unmatched. The CDR3 loop is CASRDRGRYEQYF. The CDR3 region has the DNA TGTGCCAGTAGGGACAGGGGGAGATACGAGCAGTACTTC.

The CDR3 coding sequence is TGTGCCAGCAGTGGGGGTTGGGGGGAAAATCAAGAGACCCAGTACTTC. Translated: CASSGGWGENQETQYF. The V gene is TRBV28, the J gene TRBJ2-5; TRBD2 is a possible D gene (6 bases). The V gene lost 5 bases and the J gene lost 2 bases, with 18 bases spanning the gap. The CDR3 extends over 16 amino acids. From germline, CDR1 is MDHEN and CDR2 SYDVKM.

In its sample, this clone was seen a few times. The rearrangement links TRBV5-1 to TRBJ2-7, with D perhaps matching TRBD2 (5 bases). The CDR3 spans 16 residues. Looked up from germline, CDR1 is SGHRS and CDR2 is YFSETQ. V dropped 0 bases and J dropped 5 bases, with 18 bases sitting between them. CDR3 sequence reads: CASSLARADSKNEQYF. The CDR3 nucleotides read TGCGCCAGCAGCTTGGCAAGAGCGGACTCGAAGAACGAGCAGTACTTC.

The chain employs TRBV7-2 and TRBJ1-5; 8 bases align to TRBD1. This CDR3 spans 17 amino acids. The trim removed 5 bases at V and 2 bases at J, leaving 11 bases unmatched. Germline assignment: CDR1 SGHTA and CDR2 FQGNSA. CDR3 region: CASSPGFDRGGNQPQHF. CDR3 sequence (DNA): TGTGCCAGCAGCCCCGGGTTTGACAGGGGAGGCAATCAGCCCCAGCATTTT.

The chain joins TRBV30 to TRBJ2-6, with 10 bases aligning to TRBD1. CDR1 is GTSNPN and CDR2 is SVGIG in the germline V gene (reference sequence). J lost 2 bases, V lost 8 bases, and 15 bases had no gene match. The CDR3 is 18 residues long. In DNA, the CDR3 is TGTGCCCGGGGGTCATCGGGACAGGGGACCGCTGGGGCCAACGTCCTGACTTTC. Its protein is CARGSSGQGTAGANVLTF.

The V and J genes are TRBV5-6 and TRBJ2-7; TRBD2 might be the D (5 bases). V was clipped by 0 bases and J by 3 bases, with 10 bases between them. CDR1 is SGHDT and CDR2 is YYEEEE in the germline V gene. The CDR3 is made up of 14 amino acids. This CDR3 reads CASSLGGGFYEQYF. In DNA, the CDR3 is TGTGCCAGCAGCTTGGGTGGAGGATTCTACGAGCAGTACTTC.

CDR3 in amino acids: CASSVSGANVLTF. The CDR3 bases are TGCGCCAGCAGCGTATCTGGGGCCAACGTCCTGACTTTC. The V and J genes are TRBV4-3 and TRBJ2-6; D is unresolved. The CDR3 loop spans 13 amino acids. V was cut by 5 bases and J by 1 base, with 3 bases left in between. Germline assignment: CDR1 LGHNA and CDR2 YSLEER.